A selection of T cell receptor beta chains follows, all from one sample in a study of blood T cells in healthy people across ages. One entry per CDR3 protein results from TCRdb running MiXCR on the 5' RACE reads. The table lists around 750,000 distinct CDR3 sequences, about 48% of them singletons. Sequencing was performed on blood. These receptors all come from a man of 80 years or more in good health. CDR3s include the opening cysteine and the closing phenylalanine or tryptophan. The D gene is left open where the match is weak. A row's size may be missing; if present it is once, few, many or a size class.

cdr3_aa: CASSPLIGSTEAFF; cdr3_nt: TGCGCCAGCAGCCCGTTGATAGGGTCCACTGAAGCTTTCTTT; v_call: TRBV5-1; clone_size: once; d_call: -; j_call: TRBJ1-1
cdr3_aa: CASSQIGGFTGELFF; cdr3_nt: TGCGCCAGCAGCCAAATAGGGGGGTTCACCGGGGAGCTGTTTTTT; v_call: TRBV4-1; clone_size: once; d_call: -; j_call: TRBJ2-2
cdr3_aa: CASSSLDRADTQYF; cdr3_nt: TGTGCCAGCTCATCGTTGGACAGGGCAGATACGCAGTATTTT; v_call: TRBV18; clone_size: few; d_call: TRBD1; j_call: TRBJ2-3
cdr3_aa: CSVGSGNTEAFF; cdr3_nt: TGCAGCGTTGGCTCAGGGAACACTGAAGCTTTCTTT; v_call: TRBV29-1; clone_size: few; d_call: -; j_call: TRBJ1-1
cdr3_aa: CAWSPLRGTEAFF; cdr3_nt: TGTGCCTGGAGCCCTCTTCGGGGGACTGAAGCTTTCTTT; v_call: TRBV30; clone_size: -; d_call: -; j_call: TRBJ1-1
cdr3_aa: CASRSTGTTSYGYTF; cdr3_nt: TGTGCCAGCAGATCGACAGGGACGACTTCCTATGGCTACACCTTC; v_call: TRBV6-5; clone_size: -; d_call: TRBD1; j_call: TRBJ1-2
cdr3_aa: CASSYSGRQEIQYF; cdr3_nt: TGTGCCAGCAGTTACTCGGGGCGGCAAGAGATCCAGTACTTC; v_call: TRBV6-5; clone_size: -; d_call: -; j_call: TRBJ2-5
cdr3_aa: CSAGLAGVTDTQYF; cdr3_nt: TGCAGTGCCGGATTAGCGGGAGTCACAGATACGCAGTATTTT; v_call: TRBV20-1; clone_size: few; d_call: TRBD2; j_call: TRBJ2-3
cdr3_aa: CASSEEKGSLGSPLHF; cdr3_nt: TGTGCCAGCAGTGAAGAGAAGGGTAGCTTGGGATCACCCCTCCACTTT; v_call: TRBV2; clone_size: -; d_call: -; j_call: TRBJ1-6
cdr3_aa: CATKTDKHGQYF; cdr3_nt: TGTGCCACAAAGACAGATAAACATGGTCAGTACTTC; v_call: TRBV28; clone_size: -; d_call: -; j_call: TRBJ2-4
cdr3_aa: CASLPQWTSYGYTF; cdr3_nt: TGTGCCAGCCTCCCCCAGTGGACCTCCTATGGCTACACCTTC; v_call: TRBV7-9; clone_size: -; d_call: -; j_call: TRBJ1-2
cdr3_aa: CASSGQGAGYEQYF; cdr3_nt: TGTGCCAGCAGTGGACAGGGGGCCGGATACGAGCAGTACTTC; v_call: TRBV12-3/TRBV12-4; clone_size: -; d_call: TRBD1; j_call: TRBJ2-7
cdr3_aa: CASSYTRTGANNEKLFF; cdr3_nt: TGTGCCAGCAGTTACACCCGGACAGGGGCCAATAATGAAAAACTGTTTTTT; v_call: TRBV6-5; clone_size: -; d_call: TRBD1; j_call: TRBJ1-4
cdr3_aa: CASSLYGGSTYNEQFF; cdr3_nt: TGCGCCAGCAGCCTCTACGGCGGGAGCACCTACAATGAGCAGTTCTTC; v_call: TRBV5-1; clone_size: -; d_call: TRBD2; j_call: TRBJ2-1
cdr3_aa: CSVGSLANYGYTF; cdr3_nt: TGCAGCGTTGGGAGTTTGGCGAACTATGGCTACACCTTC; v_call: TRBV29-1; clone_size: -; d_call: -; j_call: TRBJ1-2
cdr3_aa: CSARIGFNNEQFF; cdr3_nt: TGCAGTGCTAGAATCGGGTTTAACAATGAGCAGTTCTTC; v_call: TRBV20-1; clone_size: -; d_call: -; j_call: TRBJ2-1
cdr3_aa: CASRGWSATNEKLFF; cdr3_nt: TGTGCCAGCAGAGGTTGGTCGGCAACTAATGAAAAACTGTTTTTT; v_call: TRBV6-2/TRBV6-3; clone_size: -; d_call: -; j_call: TRBJ1-4
cdr3_aa: CASSTSRVFKQYF; cdr3_nt: TGTGCCAGCAGCACTTCCAGGGTTTTCAAGCAGTACTTC; v_call: TRBV21-1; clone_size: few; d_call: -; j_call: TRBJ2-7
cdr3_aa: CASSLSWGEQFF; cdr3_nt: TGTGCCAGCAGTTTATCTTGGGGTGAGCAGTTCTTC; v_call: TRBV27; clone_size: -; d_call: -; j_call: TRBJ2-1
cdr3_aa: CSAAVPTGEQYF; cdr3_nt: TGCAGTGCCGCGGTACCGACGGGCGAGCAGTACTTC; v_call: TRBV20-1; clone_size: -; d_call: -; j_call: TRBJ2-7
cdr3_aa: CASSLRWGGGEQFF; cdr3_nt: TGTGCCAGCAGCCTAAGATGGGGTGGGGGTGAGCAGTTCTTC; v_call: TRBV7-2; clone_size: -; d_call: -; j_call: TRBJ2-1
cdr3_aa: CASSPGGGPTDAQYF; cdr3_nt: TGTGCCAGCAGCCCAGGGGGGGGACCCACAGATGCGCAGTATTTT; v_call: TRBV7-3; clone_size: once; d_call: -; j_call: TRBJ2-3
cdr3_aa: CATSRDLSSTDTQYF; cdr3_nt: TGTGCCACCAGCAGAGATCTTAGTAGCACAGATACGCAGTATTTT; v_call: TRBV15; clone_size: -; d_call: -; j_call: TRBJ2-3
cdr3_aa: CASSRRGNGDEQYF; cdr3_nt: TGTGCCAGCAGCAGACGCGGGAACGGCGACGAGCAGTACTTC; v_call: TRBV28; clone_size: -; d_call: -; j_call: TRBJ2-7
cdr3_aa: CASSLKRVAGEHRYAYF; cdr3_nt: TGTGCCAGCAGCTTGAAGAGAGTAGCGGGAGAGCACAGATACGCGTATTTT; v_call: TRBV11-3; clone_size: many; d_call: TRBD2; j_call: TRBJ2-3
cdr3_aa: CASTLMMGTEAFF; cdr3_nt: TGTGCCAGCACCCTTATGATGGGCACTGAAGCTTTCTTT; v_call: TRBV12-3/TRBV12-4; clone_size: -; d_call: -; j_call: TRBJ1-1
cdr3_aa: CASSAGGTTETQYF; cdr3_nt: TGTGCCAGCAGCGCAGGTGGGACAACGGAGACCCAGTACTTC; v_call: TRBV5-4; clone_size: -; d_call: -; j_call: TRBJ2-5
cdr3_aa: CASSLMGGGVNEQFF; cdr3_nt: TGTGCCAGCAGCTTAATGGGGGGAGGGGTGAATGAGCAGTTCTTC; v_call: TRBV7-3; clone_size: -; d_call: TRBD2; j_call: TRBJ2-1
cdr3_aa: CASSYGGLDSQETQYF; cdr3_nt: TGTGCCAGCAGTTACGGAGGATTGGACAGTCAAGAGACCCAGTACTTC; v_call: TRBV6-2/TRBV6-3; clone_size: -; d_call: -; j_call: TRBJ2-5
cdr3_aa: CASRGLAGAPLNEQFF; cdr3_nt: TGTGCCAGCAGGGGACTAGCGGGGGCCCCCTTAAATGAGCAGTTCTTC; v_call: TRBV6-5; clone_size: few; d_call: TRBD2; j_call: TRBJ2-1
cdr3_aa: CASSPQLETQYF; cdr3_nt: TGTGCCAGCAGCCCCCAATTGGAGACCCAGTACTTC; v_call: TRBV3-1; clone_size: -; d_call: -; j_call: TRBJ2-5
cdr3_aa: CAWTFGNEQFF; cdr3_nt: TGTGCCTGGACGTTCGGCAATGAGCAGTTCTTC; v_call: TRBV30; clone_size: -; d_call: -; j_call: TRBJ2-1
cdr3_aa: CASSLAWGPTDTQYF; cdr3_nt: TGTGCCAGCAGTTTAGCTTGGGGCCCCACAGATACGCAGTATTTT; v_call: TRBV28; clone_size: -; d_call: -; j_call: TRBJ2-3
cdr3_aa: CASSLGTSGAGELFF; cdr3_nt: TGTGCCAGCAGCTTAGGGACTAGCGGGGCCGGGGAGCTGTTTTTT; v_call: TRBV7-2; clone_size: few; d_call: TRBD2; j_call: TRBJ2-2
cdr3_aa: CSAYMTGGGRYF; cdr3_nt: TGCAGTGCATATATGACAGGGGGTGGTCGGTACTTC; v_call: TRBV20-1; clone_size: many; d_call: TRBD1; j_call: TRBJ2-7
cdr3_aa: CASSQDPGHRNTEAFF; cdr3_nt: TGCGCCAGCAGCCAAGACCCCGGACACAGGAACACTGAAGCTTTCTTT; v_call: TRBV4-1; clone_size: -; d_call: -; j_call: TRBJ1-1
cdr3_aa: CASSESRGINEQFF; cdr3_nt: TGTGCCAGCAGTGAATCGCGAGGGATAAATGAGCAGTTCTTC; v_call: TRBV2; clone_size: -; d_call: -; j_call: TRBJ2-1
cdr3_aa: CASSPRESYNEQFF; cdr3_nt: TGTGCCAGCAGCCCCCGGGAGTCCTACAATGAGCAGTTCTTC; v_call: TRBV11-3; clone_size: -; d_call: -; j_call: TRBJ2-1
cdr3_aa: CASRMTGTGFNEQYF; cdr3_nt: TGTGCCAGTAGAATGACCGGGACAGGGTTCAACGAGCAGTACTTC; v_call: TRBV4-1; clone_size: -; d_call: TRBD1; j_call: TRBJ2-7
cdr3_aa: CASSFAGGFQEQYF; cdr3_nt: TGTGCCAGCAGCTTCGCAGGGGGGTTCCAGGAGCAGTACTTC; v_call: TRBV7-9; clone_size: few; d_call: -; j_call: TRBJ2-7
cdr3_aa: CASGLGAKGTDTQYF; cdr3_nt: TGTGCCAGCGGCTTAGGGGCCAAAGGCACAGATACGCAGTATTTT; v_call: TRBV7-2; clone_size: -; d_call: -; j_call: TRBJ2-3
cdr3_aa: CASITGQGAQYF; cdr3_nt: TGTGCCAGCATCACGGGTCAGGGGGCACAGTACTTC; v_call: TRBV2; clone_size: -; d_call: TRBD1; j_call: TRBJ2-5
cdr3_aa: CSARTGGKLPYGYTF; cdr3_nt: TGCAGTGCAAGGACAGGGGGCAAACTTCCCTATGGCTACACCTTC; v_call: TRBV20-1; clone_size: -; d_call: TRBD1; j_call: TRBJ1-2
cdr3_aa: CASSLRSEQYF; cdr3_nt: TGTGCCAGCAGCCTCCGGAGCGAGCAGTACTTC; v_call: TRBV12-3/TRBV12-4; clone_size: -; d_call: -; j_call: TRBJ2-7
cdr3_aa: CASSSLSGGKTEAFF; cdr3_nt: TGTGCCAGCAGCTCGTTGTCAGGGGGCAAAACTGAAGCTTTCTTT; v_call: TRBV7-9; clone_size: few; d_call: TRBD1; j_call: TRBJ1-1
cdr3_aa: CASSRPPPSYEQYF; cdr3_nt: TGCGCCAGCAGCCGGCCCCCTCCATCTTACGAGCAGTACTTC; v_call: TRBV5-1; clone_size: -; d_call: -; j_call: TRBJ2-7
cdr3_aa: CVSSRTGNYGYTF; cdr3_nt: TGTGTCAGCAGTCGGACGGGAAACTATGGCTACACCTTC; v_call: TRBV2; clone_size: -; d_call: -; j_call: TRBJ1-2
cdr3_aa: CASSLEAGRNTEAFF; cdr3_nt: TGCGCCAGCAGCTTGGAGGCCGGACGGAACACTGAAGCTTTCTTT; v_call: TRBV5-1; clone_size: -; d_call: -; j_call: TRBJ1-1